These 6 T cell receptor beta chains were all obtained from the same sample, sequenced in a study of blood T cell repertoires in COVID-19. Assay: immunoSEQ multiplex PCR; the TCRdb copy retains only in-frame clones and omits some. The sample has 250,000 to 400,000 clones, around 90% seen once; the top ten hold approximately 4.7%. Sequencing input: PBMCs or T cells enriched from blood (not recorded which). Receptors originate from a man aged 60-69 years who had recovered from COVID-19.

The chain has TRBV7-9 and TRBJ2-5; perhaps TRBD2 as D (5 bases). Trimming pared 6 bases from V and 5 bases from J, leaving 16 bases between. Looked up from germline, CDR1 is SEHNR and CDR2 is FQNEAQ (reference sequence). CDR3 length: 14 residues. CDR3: CASSPIGERETQYF. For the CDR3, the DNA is TGTGCCAGCAGTCCAATCGGGGAAAGGGAGACCCAGTACTTC.

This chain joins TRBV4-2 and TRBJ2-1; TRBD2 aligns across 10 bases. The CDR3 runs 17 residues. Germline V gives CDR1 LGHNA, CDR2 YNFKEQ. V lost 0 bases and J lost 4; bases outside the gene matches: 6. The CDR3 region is CASSQDRLAGGYNEQFF. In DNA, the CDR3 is TGTGCCAGCAGCCAAGATCGACTAGCGGGTGGTTACAATGAGCAGTTCTTC.

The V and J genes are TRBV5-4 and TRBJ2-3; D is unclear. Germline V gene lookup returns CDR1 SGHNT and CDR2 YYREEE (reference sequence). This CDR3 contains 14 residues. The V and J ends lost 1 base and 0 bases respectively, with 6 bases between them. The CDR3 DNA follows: TGTGCCAGCAGCTTGATCCCAAGCACAGATACGCAGTATTTT. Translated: CASSLIPSTDTQYF.

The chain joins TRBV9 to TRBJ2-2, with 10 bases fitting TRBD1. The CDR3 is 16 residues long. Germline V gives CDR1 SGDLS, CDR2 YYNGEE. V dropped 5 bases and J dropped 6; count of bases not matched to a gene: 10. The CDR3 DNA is TGTGCCAGCAGTGCTTCCGGACAGGGGGTAGCCGGGGAGCTGTTTTTT. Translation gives CASSASGQGVAGELFF.

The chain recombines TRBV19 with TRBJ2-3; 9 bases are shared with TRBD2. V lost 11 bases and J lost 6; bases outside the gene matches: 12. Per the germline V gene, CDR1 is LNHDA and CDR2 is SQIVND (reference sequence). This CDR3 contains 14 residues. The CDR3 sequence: CASRRTSEADTQYF. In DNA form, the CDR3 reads TGTGCCTCCCGGCGGACTAGCGAGGCGGATACGCAGTATTTT.

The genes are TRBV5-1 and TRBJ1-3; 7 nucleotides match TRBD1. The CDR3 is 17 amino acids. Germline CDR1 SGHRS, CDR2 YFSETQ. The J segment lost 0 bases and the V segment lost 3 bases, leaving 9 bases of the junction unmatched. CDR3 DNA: TGCGCCAGCAGCTCGACAGGGATGGACGTCTCTGGAAACACCATATATTTT. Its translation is CASSSTGMDVSGNTIYF.